Presented here are 21 T cell receptor beta chains from one specimen sequenced in a study of T cell responses to AZD1222 COVID-19 vaccine. TCRdb's copy holds only in-frame clones and misses some; the assay was immunoSEQ multiplex PCR. The sample lists fewer than 85,000 clones; around 87% were seen once. Sequenced material: peripheral blood, taken on day 0 of AZD1222 vaccination. Receptors originate from an adult in good health.

The chain employs TRBV27 and TRBJ1-1; TRBD1 is a possible D gene (6 bases). The CDR3 sequence is 14 residues long. The V gene lost 5 bases and the J gene lost 4 bases, with 14 bases spanning the gap. Germline CDR1 and CDR2: MNHEY and SMNVEV (reference sequence). The CDR3 sequence is CASSKPTGITEAFF. The CDR3 DNA reads as TGTGCCAGCAGTAAGCCAACAGGGATCACTGAAGCTTTCTTT.

The chain uses TRBV5-1 and TRBJ1-1, with a tentative D call TRBD1 (6 bases). The CDR3 has 15 residues. V was shortened by 0 bases and J by 8 bases, with 17 bases between the two germline ends. The germline V gene has CDR1 SGHRS and CDR2 YFSETQ. For the CDR3, the DNA is TGCGCCAGCAGCTTGGGGGCGGGGGCTCTTGCCGAAGCTTTCTTT. Amino acid sequence: CASSLGAGALAEAFF.

The rearrangement joins TRBV5-6 to TRBJ2-7; tentative D call: TRBD2 (7 bases). Germline assignment: CDR1 SGHDT and CDR2 YYEEEE. The V end was cut by 0 bases, the J end by 2 bases, with 15 bases between. This CDR3 comprises 16 residues. Written as DNA, the CDR3 is TGTGCCAGCAGCTTGGAACAGGGACTAAACACCTACGAGCAGTACTTC. Translated: CASSLEQGLNTYEQYF. Full variable domain (rest looked up from reference TRBV5-6 and TRBJ2-7): DAGVTQSPTHLIKTRGQQVTLRCSPKSGHDTVSWYQQALGQGPQFIFQYYEEEERQRGNFPDRFSGHQFPNYSSELNVNALLLGDSALYLCASSLEQGLNTYEQYFGPGTRLTVT.

This clone came up a few times. This chain connects TRBV28 to TRBJ2-7; 13 bases fit TRBD2. The CDR3 length is 18 residues. Germline CDR1 and CDR2: MDHEN and SYDVKM. Trimming cost V 6 bases and J 0 bases; bases outside gene matches: 11. The CDR3 spells CASRYGGTSGTFSYEQYF. In DNA form, the CDR3 reads TGTGCCAGCAGATATGGCGGGACTAGCGGGACCTTCTCCTACGAGCAGTACTTC.

This chain connects TRBV9 to TRBJ2-3; 9 bases align to TRBD2. CDR3 length equals 17 residues. V gave up 3 bases and J gave up 1 base; unmatched junction bases: 9. Germline values: CDR1 SGDLS, CDR2 YYNGEE. Here the CDR3 DNA reads TGTGCCAGCAGCGCTACAGGACTAGCGAGGCGCACAGATACGCAGTATTTT. As protein: CASSATGLARRTDTQYF. The variable domain in full, completed from reference TRBV9 and TRBJ2-3, reads DSGVTQTPKHLITATGQRVTLRCSPRSGDLSVYWYQQSLDQGLQFLIQYYNGEERAKGNILERFSAQQFPDLHSELNLSSLELGDSALYFCASSATGLARRTDTQYFGPGTRLTVL.

CDR3 in amino acids: CASSIHRVGQPQHF. CDR3 sequence (DNA): TGTGCCAGCAGTATCCACAGGGTTGGGCAGCCCCAGCATTTT. The chain carries TRBV27 and TRBJ1-5; D is possibly TRBD1 (6 bases). Germline values: CDR1 MNHEY, CDR2 SMNVEV (reference sequence). The germline V and J ends were trimmed by 5 bases and 7 bases, with 15 bases remaining between them. This CDR3 is 14 amino acids long.

The rearrangement joins TRBV7-9 to TRBJ2-6; TRBD1 agrees at 7 bases. Looked up from germline, CDR1 is SEHNR and CDR2 is FQNEAQ (reference sequence). CDR3 size: 17 residues. The ends lost 5 bases at V and 4 bases at J; junction bases unmatched: 11. The CDR3 nucleotides read TGTGCCAGCAGCCGTCTGATACAGGGGACCGGGGCCAACGTCCTGACTTTC. It codes for CASSRLIQGTGANVLTF.

This CDR3 reads CASDRGANYGYTF. DNA of the CDR3: TGTGCCAGCGATCGGGGAGCTAACTATGGCTACACCTTC. J is TRBJ1-2 and V is TRBV19; D is undetermined. The CDR3 has 13 amino acids. From germline, CDR1 is LNHDA and CDR2 SQIVND (reference sequence). The V end lost 9 bases, the J end lost 0 bases, and 11 bases lay between the germline ends.

This clone was counted once. V and J are TRBV27 and TRBJ1-2, with 8 nucleotides matching TRBD1. Germline CDR1 MNHEY, CDR2 SMNVEV (reference sequence). The V gene end was trimmed by 7 bases and the J gene end by 5 bases; junction bases not matched to a gene: 6. This CDR3 is 13 amino acids long. The CDR3 DNA sequence: TGTGCCAGCACTACGACAGGGGCTTATGGCTACACCTTC. Its translation is CASTTTGAYGYTF.

This clone was seen a few times. V usage is TRBV28 and J usage is TRBJ1-5, with 9 nucleotides matching TRBD1. Germline V lookup: CDR1 MDHEN, CDR2 SYDVKM. CDR3 length: 15 amino acids. Losses at the gene ends were 6 bases for V and 2 bases for J; bases not matched to a gene: 5. The CDR3 here is CASRGQGFGNQPQHF. Here the CDR3 DNA reads TGTGCCAGCAGGGGACAGGGTTTTGGCAATCAGCCCCAGCATTTT.

V and J are TRBV4-2 and TRBJ2-1; D is possibly TRBD2 (6 bases). The V end lost 5 bases, the J end lost 4 bases, and 15 bases lay between the germline ends. Germline lookup yields CDR1 LGHNA and CDR2 YNFKEQ. The CDR3 sequence is 15 residues long. In DNA, the CDR3 is TGTGCCAGCAGCAGTTCGGGAGTGTCGTACAATGAGCAGTTCTTC. Translation gives CASSSSGVSYNEQFF.

This clone was detected a few times. V is TRBV30 and J is TRBJ1-1; tentative D call: TRBD1 (5 bases). Germline CDR1 reads GTSNPN; CDR2 reads SVGIG (reference sequence). V was clipped by 2 bases and J by 1 base, with 14 bases between them. The CDR3 has 15 amino acids. DNA for the CDR3: TGTGCCTGGAGTCGCATGGGGGGGTGGAACACTGAAGCTTTCTTT. This gives the protein CAWSRMGGWNTEAFF. The whole variable domain, remainder taken from reference TRBV30 and TRBJ1-1, is SQTIHQWPATLVQPVGSPLSLECTVEGTSNPNLYWYRQAAGRGLQLLFYSVGIGQISSEVPQNLSASRPQDRQFILSSKKLLLSDSGFYLCAWSRMGGWNTEAFFGQGTRLTVV.

The chain carries TRBV7-3 and TRBJ2-5, with D perhaps TRBD2 (7 bases). Trimming removed 7 bases at V and 4 bases at J, with 22 bases between. Germline values: CDR1 SGHTA, CDR2 FQGTGA. The CDR3 consists of 16 residues. As DNA, the CDR3 is TGTGCCAGCACCCCACGGGGGGCGCGGCGTGGAGAGACCCAGTACTTC. It codes for CASTPRGARRGETQYF.

This CDR3 reads CATRGHLNSYNSPLHF. The CDR3 nucleotides read TGTGCCACCAGGGGCCACCTTAACTCCTATAATTCACCCCTCCACTTT. The chain carries TRBV24-1 and TRBJ1-6; no reliable D call. Trimming shortened V by 7 bases and J by 0 bases, and 12 bases separated the two germline ends. The CDR3 has 16 amino acids. Germline V CDR1 and CDR2: KGHDR, SFDVKD.

The chain carries TRBV2 and TRBJ1-4, with 9 bases aligning to TRBD1. V lost 8 bases and J lost 5; bases outside the gene matches: 6. CDR1 and CDR2 (germline): SNHLY, FYNNEI. This CDR3 region has 14 residues. CDR3 DNA sequence: TGTGCCAGCGGTTACAGGGGGCAGAATGAAAAACTGTTTTTT. Amino acids: CASGYRGQNEKLFF.

V is TRBV21-1 and J is TRBJ2-3. TRBV21-1 is deemed a pseudogene. The CDR3 sequence is 13 residues long. This CDR3 is CASKDRGTDTQYF. In nucleotides, the CDR3 is TGTGCCAGCAAAGATAGGGGCACAGATACGCAGTATTTT.

V and J are TRBV3-1 (or the pseudogene TRBV3-2) and TRBJ1-6; TRBD1 matches at 9 bases. CDR3 size: 15 residues. Germline V gives CDR1 LGHDT, CDR2 YNNKEL (reference sequence). The junction had 5 bases not matched to a gene; V was cut back by 2 bases and J by 9 bases. This CDR3 reads CASSQPGQGSSPLHF. The CDR3 bases are TGTGCCAGCAGCCAACCGGGACAGGGAAGTTCACCCCTCCACTTT.

The J gene is TRBJ1-5, the V gene TRBV5-4; D is possibly TRBD1 (6 bases). The CDR3 is 16 residues long. V was trimmed by 2 bases and J by 2 bases, leaving 14 bases between them. Germline CDR1 SGHNT, CDR2 YYREEE (reference sequence). The CDR3 region is CASSFGGRSGNQPQHF. CDR3 nucleotide sequence: TGTGCCAGCAGCTTCGGGGGCAGGAGCGGCAATCAGCCCCAGCATTTT.

The V call is TRBV6-5, the J call TRBJ2-2; D gene uncertain. Trimming cost V 0 bases and J 2 bases, with 7 bases left between them. The germline CDR1 and CDR2 sequences are MNHEY and SVGAGI. This CDR3 comprises 15 residues. CDR3 nucleotides: TGTGCCAGCAGTTACTCGCTACCAAACACCGGGGAGCTGTTTTTT. As protein: CASSYSLPNTGELFF.

This clone was seen a single time. V is TRBV6-1 and J is TRBJ2-5; tentatively, D is TRBD1 (5 bases). V lost 3 bases and J 6 bases, leaving 8 bases between the germline ends. The length of the CDR3 is 12 residues. Germline CDR1 and CDR2: MNHNS and SASEGT. The DNA for the CDR3 is TGTGCCAGCAGTGACCAGGGAAAGACCCAGTACTTC. Protein sequence: CASSDQGKTQYF.

In the case of this clone: The sample holds other DNA sequences that translate to the same CDR3. The V and J genes are TRBV9 and TRBJ1-6; no definite D call. Trimming pared 0 bases from V and 0 bases from J, leaving 7 bases between. The V gene's germline CDR1 is SGDLS and CDR2 YYNGEE. The CDR3 is 16 amino acids. The CDR3 DNA reads as TGTGCCAGCAGCGTAGGAGGAAGCTCCTATAATTCACCCCTCCACTTT. It translates to CASSVGGSSYNSPLHF.